This T cell receptor beta chain appears in the sequencing data of a study of T cell responses to AZD1222 COVID-19 vaccine. The repertoire was sequenced with immunoSEQ multiplex PCR; TCRdb's copy has only in-frame clones and lacks some. The table shows about 110,000 clones, with about 88% occurring only once. Germline lookup yields CDR1 SNHLY and CDR2 FYNNEI. V lost 4 bases and J 5 bases, leaving 15 bases between the germline ends. The CDR3 spans 15 residues. The TCR comes from an adult who received the AZD1222 COVID-19 vaccine. This chain joins TRBV2 and TRBJ2-1; perhaps TRBD2 as D (6 bases). The source was peripheral blood, collected 28 days after the second AZD1222 dose. The CDR3 spells CASSGWAGTDNEQFF. The CDR3 bases are TGTGCCAGCAGTGGGTGGGCGGGAACTGACAATGAGCAGTTCTTC.